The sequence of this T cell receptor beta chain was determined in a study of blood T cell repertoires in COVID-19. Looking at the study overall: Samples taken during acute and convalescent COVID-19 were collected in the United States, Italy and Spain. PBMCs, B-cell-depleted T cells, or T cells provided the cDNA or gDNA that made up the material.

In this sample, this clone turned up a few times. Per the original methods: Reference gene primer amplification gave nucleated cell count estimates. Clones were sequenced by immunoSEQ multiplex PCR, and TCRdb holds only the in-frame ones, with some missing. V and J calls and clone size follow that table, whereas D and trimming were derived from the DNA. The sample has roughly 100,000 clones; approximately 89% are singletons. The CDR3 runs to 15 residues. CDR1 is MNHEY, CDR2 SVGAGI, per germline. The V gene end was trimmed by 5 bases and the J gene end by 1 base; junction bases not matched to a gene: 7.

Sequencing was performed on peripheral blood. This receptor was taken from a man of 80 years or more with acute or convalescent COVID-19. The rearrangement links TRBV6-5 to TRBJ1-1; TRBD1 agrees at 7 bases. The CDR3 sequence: CASSPRDSRNTEAFF. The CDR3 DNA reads TGTGCCAGCAGTCCCCGGGACAGTAGGAACACTGAAGCTTTCTTT.